This TCR beta chain was sequenced for a study of response to subunit inactivated influenza vaccine. Study-level points and caveats: Each seasonal influenza vaccination recruits few new T cells, the authors suggested.

TCRdb analysed the RT-PCR reads with MiXCR anew, one entry per CDR3 protein. The sample lists around 530,000 distinct CDR3 sequences; about 10% were seen once. The length of the CDR3 is 16 residues. Germline assignment: CDR1 LNHNV and CDR2 YYDKDF (reference sequence). J was trimmed by 8 bases and V by 4 bases; bases with no gene match: 7. About this clonotype itself: Its specificity is unknown.

Sequencing used PBMCs from blood, obtained on the day of vaccination. This TCR was sampled from a man between 45 and 60 years old who received an inactivated influenza vaccine. J is TRBJ2-1 and V is TRBV15, with TRBD2 identical over 14 bases. The CDR3 loop is CATSTGLAGGGDEQFF. The CDR3, as DNA: TGTGCCACCAGCACCGGACTAGCGGGAGGTGGGGATGAGCAGTTCTTC.